This TCR beta chain comes out of a study of shared clonotypes between healthy human individuals. Study in general: For every donor, three CD4 naive, three CD4 memory, two CD8 naive and one CD8 memory plates were used. Findings and caveats of the study: Clonotype sharing across several donors was observed for around 4.5% of naive CD4 clonotypes.

As to this clone: Its target is not known.

It was at deep level that the assay was run. Data came from immunoSEQ multiplex PCR; TCRdb stores just in-frame clones and leaves some out. The sample carries some 2.1 million clones, 85% to 95% recorded once. V lost 7 bases and J 0 bases, leaving 10 bases between the germline ends. The CDR3 is 13 amino acids. Per the germline V gene, CDR1 is MNHEY and CDR2 is SVGAGI. The receptor comes from a man aged 18 to 35 in good health. The chain joins TRBV6-5 to TRBJ2-7; unclear D gene. The sample was naive CD4+ T cells sorted from blood. Subset in this sample: CD45RA+ positively selected. The chain's CDR3 is CASNQEISYEQYF. The CDR3 DNA reads as TGTGCCAGCAATCAGGAAATCTCCTACGAGCAGTACTTC.